The T cell receptor (beta chain) described here comes from a study of blood T cell repertoires in COVID-19. Germline-derived CDR1 and CDR2 are LGHDT and YNNKEL (reference sequence). V was shortened by 4 bases and J by 8 bases, with 11 bases between the two germline ends. The CDR3 has 12 residues. The protocol was immunoSEQ multiplex PCR, while the TCRdb copy is restricted to in-frame clones and leaves out a portion. Of 150,000 to 200,000 clones listed, around 84% are singletons. The sequence was obtained from a woman between 70 and 85 years old with COVID-19, enrolled during active disease. This chain connects TRBV3-1 (or the pseudogene TRBV3-2) to TRBJ1-1; no firm D call. Sequencing used peripheral blood. CDR3 sequence: CASSRGTAEAFF. Here the CDR3 DNA reads TGTGCCAGCAGCCGTGGAACAGCCGAAGCTTTCTTT.